Each of the 8 T cell receptor beta chains below was sequenced from the same sample in a study of cytomegalovirus exposure and HLA in healthy donors (dated by TCRdb to about 2017). Libraries were prepared through the immunoSEQ multiplex PCR assay. For the multiplex PCR, a mixture combining 60 forward primers for TCR Vbeta segments and 13 reverse primers for TCR Jbeta segments was used. The immuneACCESS repertoire file appears here via TCRdb, limited to in-frame rearrangements. These files lack a portion of the clones; in checked studies, under half of the deficit traces to unresolved V genes, and the cause of the others is not known. In all, the sample holds tens of thousands of clones, and about 76% of those were seen once. More than 2.5% of the sample is in the top ten clones. The specimen sequenced was PBMCs. These receptors were collected from a man aged 18 to 30 in good health and CMV-seronegative.

This clone was seen just once. This chain links TRBV5-4 with TRBJ2-2, with 9 bases fitting TRBD1. With 0 bases clipped from V and 4 bases from J, the junction kept 1 base outside the gene matches. Germline assignment: CDR1 SGHNT and CDR2 YYREEE (reference sequence). This CDR3 spans 15 amino acids. CDR3 sequence: CASSLGQGGTGELFF. CDR3 DNA: TGTGCCAGCAGCTTGGGACAGGGGGGCACCGGGGAGCTGTTTTTT.

This clone has only a few counts. This rearrangement joins TRBV7-9 to TRBJ2-5; TRBD1 agrees at 8 bases. Germline assignment: CDR1 SEHNR and CDR2 FQNEAQ (reference sequence). This CDR3 comprises 15 residues. With 5 bases clipped from V and 4 bases from J, the junction kept 9 bases outside the gene matches. The CDR3 nucleotides are TGTGCCAGCAGCCCTGGACAGGGCGGTTTAGAGACCCAGTACTTC. Encoded protein: CASSPGQGGLETQYF.

This clone was counted once. The CDR3 is CASSIIRGRPPYTDTQYF. The CDR3, as DNA: TGTGCCAGCAGTATTATACGGGGGAGACCCCCATACACAGATACGCAGTATTTT. The rearrangement joins TRBV7-2 to TRBJ2-3; a possible D gene is TRBD2 (6 bases). The germline V gene has CDR1 SGHTA and CDR2 FQGNSA. Trimming pared 6 bases from V and 2 bases from J, leaving 24 bases between. The CDR3 is 18 amino acids.

Details on this clone: Germline is not matched at one junction end, which may reflect a read error. The rearrangement joins TRBV11-2 to TRBJ1-1, with 8 bases that match TRBD1. The germline V gene encodes CDR1 SGHAT and CDR2 FQNNGV. The CDR3 length is 15 residues. CDR3 amino acids: CASTIMWTGNPEAFF. Written as DNA, the CDR3 is TGTGCCAGCACCATAATGTGGACAGGGAACCCTGAAGCTTTCTTT.

In its sample, this clone was seen a few times. The rearrangement joins TRBV29-1 to TRBJ2-1; 11 bases are shared with TRBD2. Germline CDR1 reads SQVTM; CDR2 reads ANQGSEA. V lost 7 bases to trimming and J lost 6 bases; unmatched junction nucleotides: 11. The CDR3 runs to 15 residues. The CDR3 nucleotides read TGCAGCGGCAGAAACCATAGCGGGGGGGGCAATGAGCAGTTCTTC. Residues: CSGRNHSGGGNEQFF.

The genes are TRBV19 and TRBJ2-5; no definite D call. Germline CDR1 is LNHDA and CDR2 is SQIVND (reference sequence). The CDR3 spans 14 residues. V was shortened by 1 base and J by 4 bases, with 10 bases between the two germline ends. CDR3 amino acids: CASSIGARPETQYF. The CDR3 coding sequence is TGTGCCAGTAGTATAGGGGCACGGCCAGAGACCCAGTACTTC.

CDR3 sequence reads: CATSRDLAGGQEQYF. CDR3 sequence (DNA): TGTGCCACCAGCAGAGATCTGGCAGGGGGGCAAGAGCAGTACTTC. This chain uses TRBV15 with TRBJ2-7; TRBD1 is a possible D gene (7 bases). Between the trimmed V and J ends, which lost 0 bases and 7 bases, there was a span of 16 bases. Germline CDR1 and CDR2: LNHNV and YYDKDF (reference sequence). This CDR3 has 15 residues.

This clone was found once. The chain uses TRBV7-9 and TRBJ1-1; 7 bases line up with TRBD1. With V trimmed by 1 base and J by 8 bases, 10 bases remained unmatched. CDR1 and CDR2 (germline): SEHNR, FQNEAQ (reference sequence). This CDR3 contains 15 residues. The CDR3 is CASSLVQGESSEAFF. CDR3 nucleotide sequence: TGTGCCAGCAGCTTAGTCCAGGGGGAGAGTTCGGAAGCTTTCTTT.